What follows are 9 T cell receptor beta chains derived from one specimen sequenced in a study of blood T cell repertoires in COVID-19. Only in-frame clones appear in the TCRdb table, and some are missing; sequencing was by immunoSEQ multiplex PCR. The sample has tens of thousands of clones, 77% seen once. Sequences were obtained from peripheral blood. These receptor sequences come from a human donor in a cohort sampled during active COVID-19.

In DNA, the CDR3 is TGTGCCAGCAGTTACGGACAGGGGGTTCCCTACGAGCAGTACTTC. It yields the protein CASSYGQGVPYEQYF. This sequence joins TRBV6-5 and TRBJ2-7; 10 nucleotides match TRBD1. The J segment lost 2 bases and the V segment lost 2 bases, leaving 3 bases of the junction unmatched. In germline, CDR1 is MNHEY, CDR2 SVGAGI. The CDR3 loop spans 15 amino acids.

The genes are TRBV5-1 and TRBJ2-4; 7 positions agree with TRBD1. This CDR3 is 14 amino acids long. Unmatched junction bases numbered 2, after V lost 2 bases and J lost 3 bases. Germline CDR1 is SGHRS and CDR2 is YFSETQ. The CDR3 DNA follows: TGCGCCAGCAGCTTTGGGACAGACAAAAACATTCAGTACTTC. Its protein product is CASSFGTDKNIQYF.

This chain uses TRBV27 with TRBJ1-1, with 8 bases matching TRBD1. This CDR3 contains 14 residues. Germline-derived CDR1 and CDR2 are MNHEY and SMNVEV (reference sequence). V lost 2 bases to trimming and J lost 4 bases; unmatched junction nucleotides: 3. The CDR3 DNA reads TGTGCCAGCAGTTTAGGGACAGGCGGCACTGAAGCTTTCTTT. Translating gives CASSLGTGGTEAFF.

The chain links TRBV5-8 to TRBJ2-1; D is possibly TRBD2 (6 bases). Trimming left V 1 base short and J 3 bases short, with 17 bases between. Per the germline V gene, CDR1 is SGHTS and CDR2 is YDEGEE. The CDR3 is made up of 17 amino acids. CDR3 bases: TGTGCCAGCAGCTTGTTGGTCGGGGCGGGAAGCTACAATGAGCAGTTCTTC. It codes for CASSLLVGAGSYNEQFF.

The CDR3 DNA reads TGTGCCTGGAGTGTAAGTCGAGGCCCCTGGGAGCAGTTCTTC. The encoded protein is CAWSVSRGPWEQFF. The V gene is TRBV30, the J gene TRBJ2-1; D remains ambiguous. The CDR3 extends over 14 amino acids. V was trimmed by 0 bases and J by 10 bases, leaving 16 bases between them. Germline CDR1 reads GTSNPN; CDR2 reads SVGIG (reference sequence).

A few counts support this clone. J is TRBJ1-6 and V is TRBV7-2, with TRBD1 as a possible D gene (5 bases). Trimming pared 6 bases from V and 0 bases from J, leaving 21 bases between. The length of the CDR3 is 19 residues. Germline CDR1 reads SGHTA; CDR2 reads FQGNSA. CDR3 region: CASRSRQSSSSSYNSPLHF. DNA for the CDR3: TGTGCCAGCAGATCGAGACAGTCTTCTTCGAGCTCCTATAATTCACCCCTCCACTTT.

This rearrangement joins TRBV27 to TRBJ1-6; D perhaps matches TRBD1 (6 bases). The ends were cut back, 5 bases at V and 7 bases at J, with 15 bases in the middle. The CDR3 is 15 amino acids. Germline V CDR1 and CDR2: MNHEY, SMNVEV (reference sequence). For the CDR3, the DNA is TGTGCCAGCAGTCACGGTGGGCAGGGGAATTCACCCCTCCACTTT. Amino acid sequence: CASSHGGQGNSPLHF.

V is TRBV4-1 and J is TRBJ2-3, with a possible D match to TRBD2 (6 bases). CDR3 length: 15 amino acids. Germline assignment: CDR1 MGHRA and CDR2 YSYEKL. V was clipped by 4 bases and J by 3 bases, with 14 bases between them. The CDR3 DNA sequence: TGCGCCAGCAGCCCGCCGGGACTTCGTACAGATACGCAGTATTTT. This sequence encodes CASSPPGLRTDTQYF.

The chain couples TRBV5-6 to TRBJ2-1; 9 bases line up with TRBD1. Germline CDR1 and CDR2: SGHDT and YYEEEE. V lost 3 bases to trimming and J lost 4 bases; unmatched junction nucleotides: 5. The CDR3 sequence is 15 residues long. The CDR3 sequence: CASSSGTGYYNEQFF. The CDR3 coding sequence is TGTGCCAGCAGCTCCGGGACAGGGTATTACAATGAGCAGTTCTTC.